Shown below are 5 T cell receptor beta chains from a single sample sequenced in a study of blood T cells in healthy people across ages. Together with a sample-barcoded 5' primer, a J-beta primer mix was included in a second PCR lasting about 7 to 11 cycles. TCRdb ran MiXCR on the 5' RACE reads and lists one entry per CDR3 protein. The sample lists fewer than 750,000 distinct CDR3 sequences, around half occurring once. The sequencing sample was made of blood. These receptors all come from an elderly man in good health.

Only one count was recorded for this clonotype. The rearrangement links TRBV29-1 to TRBJ2-3, with D tentatively TRBD2 (5 bases). Trimming left V 5 bases short and J 4 bases short, with 19 bases between. CDR1 is SQVTM and CDR2 is ANQGSEA in the germline V gene. The CDR3 length is 15 residues. CDR3 amino acids: CSVIWSLAGADTQYF. The DNA for the CDR3 is TGCAGCGTTATCTGGAGCCTAGCCGGCGCAGATACGCAGTATTTT.

The J gene is TRBJ2-1, the V gene TRBV3-1; D is possibly TRBD2 (6 bases). The germline V gene has CDR1 LGHDT and CDR2 YNNKEL (reference sequence). Deletions cut 3 bases from V and 4 bases from J, with 10 bases between. The CDR3 has 14 residues. The CDR3 here is CASSHGGFYNEQFF. As DNA, the CDR3 is TGTGCCAGCAGCCATGGGGGGTTTTACAATGAGCAGTTCTTC.

This chain connects TRBV24-1 to TRBJ2-1, with 8 positions matching TRBD2. There are 13 residues in the CDR3. J was trimmed by 9 bases and V by 5 bases; bases with no gene match: 5. Germline values: CDR1 KGHDR, CDR2 SFDVKD. CDR3 residues: CATSGGGFGEQFF. CDR3 DNA: TGTGCCACCAGTGGCGGGGGGTTCGGTGAGCAGTTCTTC.

This clonotype was detected many times. The V and J genes are TRBV7-9 and TRBJ2-1; maybe TRBD1 (5 bases). Trimming shortened V by 1 base and J by 9 bases, and 10 bases separated the two germline ends. The germline gives CDR1 SEHNR, CDR2 FQNEAQ (reference sequence). CDR3 length equals 13 residues. The CDR3 nucleotides read TGTGCCAGCAGCTTAGTTCAGGGTGGTGAGCAGTTCTTC. It encodes CASSLVQGGEQFF.

The chain recombines TRBV9 with TRBJ2-4, with 9 bases identical to TRBD2. TRBJ2-7 explains the end of the DNA better; the J call may be wrong. The CDR3 has 18 residues. Germline values: CDR1 SGDLS, CDR2 YYNGEE. This CDR3 is CASSVASGLAGGAYEQYF. Here the CDR3 DNA reads TGTGCCAGCAGCGTAGCGTCGGGGCTGGCGGGAGGGGCCTACGAGCAGTACTTC.